The present TCR beta chain was sequenced within a study of blood T cell repertoires in COVID-19. Study background: Acute and convalescent COVID-19 samples came from the United States, Italy and Spain. Sources were T cells, B-cell-depleted T cells, or PBMCs; the material itself was cDNA or gDNA.

The CDR3 loop spans 15 amino acids. Germline V gene sequence: CDR1 SGHRS, CDR2 YFSETQ. The junction had 3 bases not matched to a gene; V was cut back by 0 bases and J by 9 bases. Under the authors' procedure: Reference gene primer amplification yielded estimated nucleated cell counts. TCRdb's table, derived via immunoSEQ multiplex PCR, lists solely in-frame clones and lacks some. The V and J calls and clone size were taken over from that table, and D and trimming were inferred from the DNA. The sample holds 300,000 to 450,000 clones, about 88% seen once. The chain recombines TRBV5-1 with TRBJ2-1; TRBD2 matches 13 bases. The origin of this receptor is a human donor in a cohort sampled during active COVID-19. The sample was peripheral blood. CDR3 loop: CASSLGTSGSSEQFF. Written as DNA, the CDR3 is TGCGCCAGCAGCTTGGGGACTAGCGGGAGTTCTGAGCAGTTCTTC.